The 19 T cell receptor beta chains below come from one sample, sequenced in a study of cytotoxic CD8 clonotypes in ibrutinib-treated CLL. Only in-frame clones appear in the TCRdb table, and some are missing; sequencing was by immunoSEQ multiplex PCR. The sample shows about 28,000 clones, roughly 60% of them seen only once. Sequencing was performed on PBMCs, taken before ibrutinib treatment. The receptors were sampled from a human donor with chronic lymphocytic leukemia.

The J gene is TRBJ1-4, the V gene TRBV16, with D unclear. CDR3 size: 14 residues. Trimming removed 3 bases at V and 1 base at J, with 6 bases between. CDR1 and CDR2 from the germline V gene are KGHSY and FQNENV. The chain's CDR3 is CASSQVRTNEKLFF. The DNA of the CDR3 is TGTGCCAGCAGCCAGGTGCGAACTAATGAAAAACTGTTTTTT.

The chain carries TRBV7-9 and TRBJ1-6; D might be TRBD1 (5 bases). CDR1 is SEHNR and CDR2 is FQNEAQ in the germline V gene (reference sequence). V dropped 4 bases and J dropped 8 bases, with 18 bases sitting between them. The CDR3 is 16 residues long. The CDR3 nucleotides read TGTGCCAGCAGCTCACTGACAGTACCAGCCGATTCACCCCTCCACTTT. As protein: CASSSLTVPADSPLHF.

The chain has TRBV19 and TRBJ2-3, with 10 bases aligning to TRBD1. The length of the CDR3 is 15 residues. Trimming cost V 5 bases and J 2 bases; bases outside gene matches: 4. Germline V gene data show CDR1 as LNHDA and CDR2 as SQIVND (reference sequence). The CDR3 sequence is CASSAGQGFTDTQYF. The CDR3 DNA sequence: TGTGCCAGTAGTGCGGGACAGGGGTTCACAGATACGCAGTATTTT.

The chain is built from TRBV11-2 and TRBJ2-1; no firm D call. Germline V gene lookup returns CDR1 SGHAT and CDR2 FQNNGV. The CDR3 has 18 residues. V lost 1 base to trimming and J lost 12 bases, with 28 bases between them. The CDR3 is CASSLGRRSAYPPAWQFF. In DNA, the CDR3 is TGTGCCAGCAGCTTAGGAAGGCGGTCGGCATACCCTCCGGCCTGGCAGTTCTTC.

The chain combines TRBV7-6 with TRBJ2-1; 7 nucleotides agree with TRBD2. The germline gives CDR1 SGHVS, CDR2 FNYEAQ. V lost 5 bases, J lost 5 bases, and 9 bases stayed unmatched. The CDR3 has 15 residues. CDR3 in amino acids: CASSMGLLVDNEQFF. The CDR3, as DNA: TGTGCCAGCAGCATGGGACTATTAGTAGACAATGAGCAGTTCTTC.

V gene TRBV6-5 combines with J gene TRBJ2-7, with a tentative D call TRBD2 (5 bases). Trimming removed 5 bases at V and 6 bases at J, with 14 bases between. The CDR3 runs 13 residues. CDR1 and CDR2 from the germline V gene are MNHEY and SVGAGI. The DNA for the CDR3 is TGTGCCAGCAGTCCTCCCCCCGGGGTCGAGCAGTACTTC. Its translation is CASSPPPGVEQYF.

This clone has a handful of counts. The chain combines TRBV28 with TRBJ1-2, with D unclear. This CDR3 spans 12 amino acids. Germline values: CDR1 MDHEN, CDR2 SYDVKM. Trimming took off 6 bases at V and 1 base at J, with 6 bases between the two ends. The CDR3 protein is CASRNFNYGYTF. DNA of the CDR3: TGTGCCAGCAGGAACTTTAACTATGGCTACACCTTC.

This clone was picked up one time. This chain uses TRBV5-8 with TRBJ1-4, with TRBD1 as a possible D gene (5 bases). Germline values: CDR1 SGHTS, CDR2 YDEGEE. V lost 2 bases to trimming and J lost 7 bases, with 18 bases between them. The CDR3 runs to 16 residues. CDR3 bases: TGTGCCAGCAGCTTAGGCAAACTTTGGGGACGTGAAAAACTGTTTTTT. This gives the protein CASSLGKLWGREKLFF.

This clone is a singleton in its sample. The V gene is TRBV28, the J gene TRBJ2-7; 8 bases match TRBD2. This CDR3 has 13 residues. The V segment lost 6 bases and the J segment 4 bases; nucleotides outside the gene matches: 5. The V gene's germline CDR1 is MDHEN and CDR2 SYDVKM. The CDR3 region is CASSGGGFYEQYF. CDR3 DNA sequence: TGTGCCAGCAGCGGGGGGGGTTTTTACGAGCAGTACTTC.

The rearrangement links TRBV7-8 to TRBJ1-6, with D tentatively TRBD1 (5 bases). V was shortened by 5 bases and J by 11 bases, with 13 bases between the two germline ends. Germline V CDR1 and CDR2: SGHVS, FQNEAQ. This CDR3 region has 13 residues. CDR3 DNA: TGTGCCAGCAGCCCGGGACCGGGCGCACCCCTCCACTTT. Amino acids: CASSPGPGAPLHF.

This clone turned up a few times. This rearrangement joins TRBV27 to TRBJ2-7; 14 bases map to TRBD2. Germline V CDR1 and CDR2: MNHEY, SMNVEV (reference sequence). The CDR3 has 14 residues. V trimming: 4 bases; J trimming: 11 bases; junction bases outside the gene matches: 7. CDR3 nucleotides: TGTGCCAGCAGTTCAACTCCGGGACTAGCGGGAGAGTACTTC. Translated, it gives CASSSTPGLAGEYF.

The gene calls are TRBV6-1 and TRBJ2-7, with 7 nucleotides matching TRBD1. The germline V gene has CDR1 MNHNS and CDR2 SASEGT. V dropped 8 bases and J dropped 3; count of bases not matched to a gene: 10. The CDR3 is 14 amino acids. Here the CDR3 reads CASGFLQGDYEQYF. As DNA, the CDR3 is TGTGCCAGCGGATTTTTGCAGGGGGACTACGAGCAGTACTTC.

In this sample, this clone turned up once. The rearrangement links TRBV18 to TRBJ1-1; a weak D match, TRBD1 (5 bases). V gave up 2 bases and J gave up 9 bases, with 10 bases separating them. The CDR3 has 12 residues. From germline, CDR1 is KGHSH and CDR2 LQKENI. DNA for the CDR3: TGTGCCAGCTCACCAGGGGCGGACCAAGCTTTCTTT. Its translation is CASSPGADQAFF.

The V call is TRBV5-5, the J call TRBJ2-7; D is unresolved. The germline V gene has CDR1 SGHKS and CDR2 YYEKEE (reference sequence). The CDR3 has 14 residues. With 1 base removed from V and 1 base from J, the gap between germline ends came to 9 bases. CDR3 coding DNA: TGTGCCAGCAGCTTGATGCCAGCTTCCTACGAGCAGTACTTC. As protein: CASSLMPASYEQYF.

This clone has a handful of counts. The V call is TRBV7-2, the J call TRBJ2-7; D remains unclear. The CDR3 is 11 residues long. V gave up 3 bases and J gave up 5 bases, with 5 bases separating them. Germline loops: CDR1 SGHTA, CDR2 FQGNSA. DNA for the CDR3: TGTGCCAGCAGCTTCTGGCACGAGCAGTACTTC. It codes for CASSFWHEQYF.

This chain links TRBV7-9 with TRBJ2-2; D call uncertain. There are 11 residues in the CDR3. V was cut by 10 bases and J by 6 bases, with 9 bases left in between. The germline V gene encodes CDR1 SEHNR and CDR2 FQNEAQ (reference sequence). The CDR3 nucleotides read TGTGCCATCATACCGTCCGGGGAGCTGTTTTTT. Translation: CAIIPSGELFF.

This clone was observed a handful of times. The chain combines TRBV2 with TRBJ2-3, with TRBD1 identical over 9 bases. CDR1 and CDR2 (germline): SNHLY, FYNNEI. After removal of 6 bases from V and 8 bases from J, the junction contained 3 bases not matched to a gene. The CDR3 is made up of 12 amino acids. In DNA, the CDR3 is TGTGCCAGCAGACAGGGACAGGGTACGCAGTATTTT. Translation: CASRQGQGTQYF.

V gene TRBV5-1 combines with J gene TRBJ1-2; weak D call: TRBD1 (5 bases). CDR1 is SGHRS, CDR2 YFSETQ, per germline. V was pared by 2 bases and J by 2 bases, with 10 bases between. CDR3 size: 14 residues. In DNA, the CDR3 is TGCGCCAGCAGCTTAAGACAGAGCAACTATGGCTACACCTTC. Protein: CASSLRQSNYGYTF.

This clone was counted once. CDR3 residues: CASSLLGQGYEQYF. CDR3 coding DNA: TGTGCCAGCAGCTTGTTGGGACAGGGGTACGAGCAGTACTTC. The chain couples TRBV5-4 to TRBJ2-7, with 10 bases that match TRBD1. Germline V gene data show CDR1 as SGHNT and CDR2 as YYREEE (reference sequence). The CDR3 runs to 14 residues. V trimming: 1 base; J trimming: 4 bases; junction bases outside the gene matches: 2.